This T cell receptor (beta chain) derives from a study of T cell responses to AZD1222 COVID-19 vaccine. Here immunoSEQ multiplex PCR was the method, and the copy in TCRdb shows in-frame clones only, minus some. The sample lists over 90,000 clones; around 86% were seen once. Overall study results and limits: Spike-wide coverage was observed for vaccine-associated CD4 TCRs, with dominant responses at 160-218 and 743-854.

As regards this clone: As yet, its antigen is unknown.

CDR3 length: 14 residues. Germline V lookup: CDR1 MNHEY, CDR2 SVGEGT. The V and J ends lost 5 bases and 5 bases, in that order; junction bases with no gene match: 5. This specimen was peripheral blood, taken on day 0 of AZD1222 vaccination. This receptor was taken from an adult in good health. The gene calls are TRBV6-2 or TRBV6-3 and TRBJ1-5; 8 bases fit TRBD1. The CDR3 spells CASSDRGYYQPQHF. The CDR3 DNA sequence: TGTGCCAGCAGTGACAGGGGATACTATCAGCCCCAGCATTTT.